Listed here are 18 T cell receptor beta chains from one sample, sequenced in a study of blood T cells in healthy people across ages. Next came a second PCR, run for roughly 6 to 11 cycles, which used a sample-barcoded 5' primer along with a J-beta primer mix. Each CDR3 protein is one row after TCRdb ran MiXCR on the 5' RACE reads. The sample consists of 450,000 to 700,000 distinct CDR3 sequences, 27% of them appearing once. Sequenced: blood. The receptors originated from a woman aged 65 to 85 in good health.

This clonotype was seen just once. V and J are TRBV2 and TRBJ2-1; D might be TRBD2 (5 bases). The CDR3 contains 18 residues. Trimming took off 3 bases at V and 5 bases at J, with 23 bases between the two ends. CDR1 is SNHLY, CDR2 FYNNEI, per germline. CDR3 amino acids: CASSDDSSPYISDNEQFF. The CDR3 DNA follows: TGTGCCAGCAGTGATGATTCTAGCCCTTACATAAGCGACAATGAGCAGTTCTTC.

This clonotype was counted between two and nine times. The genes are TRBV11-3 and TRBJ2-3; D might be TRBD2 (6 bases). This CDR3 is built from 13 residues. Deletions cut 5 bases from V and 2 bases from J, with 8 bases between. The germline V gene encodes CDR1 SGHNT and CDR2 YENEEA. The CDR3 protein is CASSRDFTDTQYF. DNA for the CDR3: TGTGCCAGCAGCCGGGACTTCACAGATACGCAGTATTTT.

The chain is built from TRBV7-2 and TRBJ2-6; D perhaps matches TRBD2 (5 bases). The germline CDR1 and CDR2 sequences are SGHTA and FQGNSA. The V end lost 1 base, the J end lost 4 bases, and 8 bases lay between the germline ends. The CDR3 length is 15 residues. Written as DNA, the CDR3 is TGTGCCAGCAGCTTAGATCCGGGGGGGGCCAACGTCCTGACTTTC. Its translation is CASSLDPGGANVLTF.

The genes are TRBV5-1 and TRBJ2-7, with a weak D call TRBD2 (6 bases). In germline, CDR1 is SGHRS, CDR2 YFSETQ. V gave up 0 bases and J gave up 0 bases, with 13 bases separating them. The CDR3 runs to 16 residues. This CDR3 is CASSLGGTFLSYEQYF. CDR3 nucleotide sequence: TGCGCCAGCAGCTTGGGAGGGACTTTCCTCTCCTACGAGCAGTACTTC.

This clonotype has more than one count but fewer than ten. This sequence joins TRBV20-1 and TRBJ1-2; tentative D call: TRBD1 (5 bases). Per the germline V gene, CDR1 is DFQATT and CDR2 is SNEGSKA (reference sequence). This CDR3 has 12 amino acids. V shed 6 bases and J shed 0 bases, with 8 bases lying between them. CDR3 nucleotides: TGCAGTGCCTCGACAGCTAACTATGGCTACACCTTC. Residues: CSASTANYGYTF.

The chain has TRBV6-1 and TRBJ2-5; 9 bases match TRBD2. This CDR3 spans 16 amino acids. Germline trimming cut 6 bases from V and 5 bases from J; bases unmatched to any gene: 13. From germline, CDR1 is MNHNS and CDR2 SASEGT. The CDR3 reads CASRAWSGGQQETQYF. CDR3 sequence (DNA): TGTGCCAGCAGGGCCTGGAGCGGGGGGCAACAGGAGACCCAGTACTTC.

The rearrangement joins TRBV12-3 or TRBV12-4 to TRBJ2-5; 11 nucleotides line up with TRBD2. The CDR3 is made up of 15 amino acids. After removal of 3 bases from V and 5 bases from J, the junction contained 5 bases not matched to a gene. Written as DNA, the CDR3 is TGTGCCAGCAGTTTTCTAGCGGGGGGCGGGGAGACCCAGTACTTC. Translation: CASSFLAGGGETQYF.

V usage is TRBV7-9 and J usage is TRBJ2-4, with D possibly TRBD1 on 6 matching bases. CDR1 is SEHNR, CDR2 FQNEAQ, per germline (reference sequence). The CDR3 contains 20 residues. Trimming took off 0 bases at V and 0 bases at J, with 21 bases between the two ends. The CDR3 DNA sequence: TGTGCCAGCAGCTTAGCGTTGGGTCGATCAGGGGCCTTAGCCAAAAACATTCAGTACTTC. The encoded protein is CASSLALGRSGALAKNIQYF. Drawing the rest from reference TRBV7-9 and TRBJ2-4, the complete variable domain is DTGVSQNPRHKITKRGQNVTFRCDPISEHNRLYWYRQTLGQGPEFLTYFQNEAQLEKSRLLSDRFSAERPKGSFSTLEIQRTEQGDSAMYLCASSLALGRSGALAKNIQYFGAGTRLSVL.

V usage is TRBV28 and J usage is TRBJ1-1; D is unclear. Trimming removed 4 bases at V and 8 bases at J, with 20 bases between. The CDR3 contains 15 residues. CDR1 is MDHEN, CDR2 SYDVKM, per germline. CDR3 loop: CASSSYSRTRTEAFF. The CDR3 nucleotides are TGTGCCAGCAGTTCCTACTCAAGAACCCGCACAGAAGCTTTCTTT.

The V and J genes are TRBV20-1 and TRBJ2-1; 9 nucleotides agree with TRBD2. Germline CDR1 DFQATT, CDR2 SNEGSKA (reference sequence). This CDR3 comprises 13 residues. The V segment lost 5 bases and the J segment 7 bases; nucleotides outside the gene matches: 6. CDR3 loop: CSAEAGGKNEQFF. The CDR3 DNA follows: TGCAGTGCTGAGGCGGGGGGGAAAAATGAGCAGTTCTTC.

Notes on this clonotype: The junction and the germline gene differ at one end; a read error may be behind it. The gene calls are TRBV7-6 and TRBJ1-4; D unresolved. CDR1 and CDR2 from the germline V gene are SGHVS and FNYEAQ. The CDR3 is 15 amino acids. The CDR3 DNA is TGTGCCAGCAACTTAGATAGTATCCCTGATGAAAAACTGTTTTTT. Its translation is CASNLDSIPDEKLFF.

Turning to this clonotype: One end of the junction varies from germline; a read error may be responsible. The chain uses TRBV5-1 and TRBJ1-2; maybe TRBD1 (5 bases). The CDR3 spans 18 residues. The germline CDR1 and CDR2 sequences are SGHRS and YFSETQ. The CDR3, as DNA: TGCGCCAGCAGCTCGGTCCCCCTTCAGGGTTGGTCGAGCTATGTCTACACCTTC. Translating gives CASSSVPLQGWSSYVYTF. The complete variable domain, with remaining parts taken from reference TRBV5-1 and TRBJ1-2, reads KAGVTQTPRYLIKTRGQQVTLSCSPISGHRSVSWYQQTPGQGLQFLFEYFSETQRNKGNFPGRFSGRQFSNSRSEMNVSTLELGDSALYLCASSSVPLQGWSSYVYTFGSGTRLTVV.

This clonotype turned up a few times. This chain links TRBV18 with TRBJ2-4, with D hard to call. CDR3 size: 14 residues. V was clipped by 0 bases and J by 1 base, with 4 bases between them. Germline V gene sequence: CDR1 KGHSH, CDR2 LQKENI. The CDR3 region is CASSPPSAKNIQYF. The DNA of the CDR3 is TGTGCCAGCTCACCACCGTCGGCCAAAAACATTCAGTACTTC.

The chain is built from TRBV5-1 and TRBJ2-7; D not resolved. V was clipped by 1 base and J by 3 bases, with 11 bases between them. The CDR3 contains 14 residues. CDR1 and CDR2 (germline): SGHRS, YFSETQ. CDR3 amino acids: CASSLPGSNYEQYF. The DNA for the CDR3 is TGCGCCAGCAGCTTGCCGGGTAGTAACTACGAGCAGTACTTC.

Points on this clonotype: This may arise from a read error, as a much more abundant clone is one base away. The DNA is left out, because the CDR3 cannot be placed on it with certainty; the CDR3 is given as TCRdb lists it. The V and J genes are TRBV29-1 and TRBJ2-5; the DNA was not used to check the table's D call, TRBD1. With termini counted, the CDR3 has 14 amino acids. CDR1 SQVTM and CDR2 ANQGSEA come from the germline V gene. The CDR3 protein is CSVGQGAYQETLYF.

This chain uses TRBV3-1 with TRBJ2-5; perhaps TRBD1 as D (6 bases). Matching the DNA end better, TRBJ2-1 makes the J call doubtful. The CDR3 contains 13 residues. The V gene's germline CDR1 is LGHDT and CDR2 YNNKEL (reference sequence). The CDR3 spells CASSRSDSDEQFF. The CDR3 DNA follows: TGTGCCAGCAGCCGGTCGGACAGCGATGAGCAGTTCTTC.

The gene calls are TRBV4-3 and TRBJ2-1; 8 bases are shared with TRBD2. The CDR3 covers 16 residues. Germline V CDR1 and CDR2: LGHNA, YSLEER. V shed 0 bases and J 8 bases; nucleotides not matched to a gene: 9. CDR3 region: CASSQDLGTRVYEQFF. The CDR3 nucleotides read TGCGCCAGCAGCCAAGATCTGGGGACTAGGGTGTATGAGCAGTTCTTC.

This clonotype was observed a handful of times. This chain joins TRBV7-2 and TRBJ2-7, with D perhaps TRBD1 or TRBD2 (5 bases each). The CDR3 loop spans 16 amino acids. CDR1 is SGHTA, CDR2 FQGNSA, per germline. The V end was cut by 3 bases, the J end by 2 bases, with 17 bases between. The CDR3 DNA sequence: TGTGCCAGCAGCTTGGCCGGGACCATAGCCCCCTACGAGCAGTACTTC. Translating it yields CASSLAGTIAPYEQYF.